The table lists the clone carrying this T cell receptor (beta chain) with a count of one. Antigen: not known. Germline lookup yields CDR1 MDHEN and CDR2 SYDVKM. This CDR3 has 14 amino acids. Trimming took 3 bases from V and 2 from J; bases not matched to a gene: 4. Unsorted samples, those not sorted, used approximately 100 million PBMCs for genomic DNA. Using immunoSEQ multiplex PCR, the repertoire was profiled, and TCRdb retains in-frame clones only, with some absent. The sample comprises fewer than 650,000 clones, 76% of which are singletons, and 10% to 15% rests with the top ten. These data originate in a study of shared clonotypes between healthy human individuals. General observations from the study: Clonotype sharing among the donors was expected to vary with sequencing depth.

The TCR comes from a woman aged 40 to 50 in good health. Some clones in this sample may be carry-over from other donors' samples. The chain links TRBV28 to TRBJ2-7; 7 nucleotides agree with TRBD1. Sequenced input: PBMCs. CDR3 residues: CASSFWQGAYEQYF. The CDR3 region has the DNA TGTGCCAGCAGTTTTTGGCAGGGGGCCTACGAGCAGTACTTC.